This T cell receptor (beta chain) was obtained from a study of blood T cell repertoires in COVID-19. About the research overall: Italy, Spain and the United States were the sources of the convalescent and acute COVID-19 samples. The cDNA or gDNA used as material had been derived from T cells, B-cell-depleted T cells, or PBMCs.

The CDR3 runs 15 residues. Per germline, CDR1 PRHDT and CDR2 FYEKMQ (reference sequence). The assay was immunoSEQ multiplex PCR, and TCRdb's table has in-frame clones only and misses some. This table has under 150,000 clones, 80% to 85% appearing once. This clone was detected once. A much larger clonotype is one base distant, so this may be a read error. Within the sample, other DNA sequences also encode this same CDR3. Sequenced material: peripheral blood. This receptor was identified in an older woman with acute or convalescent COVID-19. The gene calls are TRBV13 and TRBJ2-2; TRBD1 aligns across 8 bases. This CDR3 reads CASSARQGNTGELFF. The CDR3 bases are TGTGCCAGCAGCGCCCGACAGGGGAACACCGGGGAGTTGTTTTTT.